What follows are 24 T cell receptor beta chains derived from one specimen sequenced in a study of shared clonotypes between healthy human individuals. This table comes from immunoSEQ multiplex PCR, and its TCRdb copy is limited to in-frame clones, with some not included. This table holds fewer than 1.4 million clones, approximately 78% found once. The sequenced sample consisted of memory CD4+ T cells from PBMCs. Subset specified: CD45RA-negative fraction. These receptors originate from a man younger than 30 in good health. Some clones in this sample may be carry-over from other donors' samples.

The rearrangement uses TRBV7-9 and TRBJ2-7, with TRBD2 as a possible D gene (5 bases). The CDR3 covers 13 residues. CDR1 and CDR2 from the germline V gene are SEHNR and FQNEAQ (reference sequence). Trimming took 5 bases from V and 7 from J, leaving 15 bases between them. The CDR3 loop is CASSLRRDREQYF. In DNA form, the CDR3 reads TGTGCCAGCAGCCTTAGACGGGATCGGGAGCAGTACTTC.

V usage is TRBV5-6 and J usage is TRBJ1-2; 11 bases match TRBD1. This CDR3 contains 13 residues. Germline V CDR1 and CDR2: SGHDT, YYEEEE. Trimming removed 3 bases from V and 7 bases from J; junction bases left unmatched: 2. The CDR3 here is CASSSDRGPGYTF. The CDR3 DNA follows: TGTGCCAGCAGCTCGGACAGGGGGCCTGGCTACACCTTC. Full variable domain (outside the CDR3, taken from reference TRBV5-6 and TRBJ1-2): DAGVTQSPTHLIKTRGQQVTLRCSPKSGHDTVSWYQQALGQGPQFIFQYYEEEERQRGNFPDRFSGHQFPNYSSELNVNALLLGDSALYLCASSSDRGPGYTFGSGTRLTVV.

The chain couples TRBV4-2 to TRBJ2-3, with no clear D. CDR1 is LGHNA and CDR2 is YNFKEQ in the germline V gene. The CDR3 has 12 amino acids. Deletions cut 0 bases from V and 5 bases from J, with 3 bases between. CDR3 residues: CASSQDLDTQYF. The CDR3 DNA sequence: TGTGCCAGCAGCCAAGATTTAGATACGCAGTATTTT.

Many counts were recorded for this clone. This chain connects TRBV21-1 to TRBJ2-3; the listed D gene, TRBD1, was not tested against the DNA. TRBV21-1 represents a pseudogene. The CDR3 is 18 amino acids. CDR3 DNA sequence: TGTGCCAGCAGCAAAGTTCAAGAGGACAGCTCTAGCACAGATACGCAGTATTTT. Amino acid sequence: CASSKVQEDSSSTDTQYF.

The chain recombines TRBV5-1 with TRBJ2-3, with D possibly matching TRBD1 (6 bases). This CDR3 comprises 13 residues. Trimming left V 5 bases short and J 6 bases short, with 13 bases between. Germline V CDR1 and CDR2: SGHRS, YFSETQ. The CDR3 reads CASSLGAWDTQYF. The CDR3 coding sequence is TGCGCCAGCAGTCTGGGGGCATGGGATACGCAGTATTTT.

The V gene is TRBV5-1, the J gene TRBJ1-4, with D tentatively TRBD1 (5 bases). The germline CDR1 and CDR2 sequences are SGHRS and YFSETQ. The CDR3 totals 15 residues. The ends were cut back, 4 bases at V and 7 bases at J, with 17 bases in the middle. Here the CDR3 reads CASSPNGGVLEKLFF. In nucleotides, the CDR3 is TGCGCCAGCAGCCCAAACGGGGGGGTTCTTGAAAAACTGTTTTTT.

The genes are TRBV10-3 and TRBJ1-2, with D possibly TRBD1 on 5 matching bases. The length of the CDR3 is 12 residues. The ends were cut back, 7 bases at V and 8 bases at J, with 14 bases in the middle. Germline CDR1 is ENHRY and CDR2 is SYGVKD. The CDR3 bases are TGTGCCATCAAGGGGCGCGACGACGGCTACACCTTC. Amino acids: CAIKGRDDGYTF.

The gene calls are TRBV15 and TRBJ2-7; possibly TRBD1 or TRBD2 for D (5 bases each). V was clipped by 3 bases and J by 2 bases, with 14 bases between them. CDR1 and CDR2 from the germline V gene are LNHNV and YYDKDF (reference sequence). CDR3 length: 15 residues. The CDR3 reads CATSRGTANPYEQYF. As DNA, the CDR3 is TGTGCCACCAGCAGGGGGACGGCTAATCCCTACGAGCAGTACTTC.

This rearrangement joins TRBV9 to TRBJ2-3; no clear D. CDR3 size: 14 residues. Trimming took off 4 bases at V and 4 bases at J, with 13 bases between the two ends. CDR1 is SGDLS and CDR2 is YYNGEE in the germline V gene. The DNA for the CDR3 is TGTGCCAGCAGCTCCCTCCTTCGGGCAGATACGCAGTATTTT. Residues: CASSSLLRADTQYF.

The table lists this clone with a few counts. CDR3 amino acids: CASSKRSVGGETQYF. The CDR3 nucleotides read TGTGCCAGCAGTAAACGGTCAGTTGGGGGAGAGACCCAGTACTTC. This chain uses TRBV28 with TRBJ2-5, with D perhaps matching TRBD1 or TRBD2 (5 bases each). Germline V gene data show CDR1 as MDHEN and CDR2 as SYDVKM. V was clipped by 5 bases and J by 4 bases, with 17 bases between them. The CDR3 runs 15 residues.

This chain uses TRBV27 with TRBJ2-1; the D is unclear. The ends were cut back, 8 bases at V and 0 bases at J, with 11 bases in the middle. Germline CDR1 and CDR2: MNHEY and SMNVEV (reference sequence). The CDR3 extends over 14 amino acids. CDR3 region: CASRLLSSYNEQFF. Written as DNA, the CDR3 is TGTGCCAGCCGCCTCTTAAGCTCCTACAATGAGCAGTTCTTC.

The chain has TRBV25-1 and TRBJ2-5; TRBD2 is a possible D gene (6 bases). V dropped 2 bases and J dropped 3 bases, with 22 bases sitting between them. CDR3 length equals 18 residues. Germline lookup yields CDR1 MGHDK and CDR2 SYGVNS. The CDR3 reads CASSELQPGLRVEETQYF. CDR3 coding DNA: TGTGCCAGCAGTGAACTCCAGCCGGGACTCCGAGTGGAAGAGACCCAGTACTTC.

The genes are TRBV10-3 and TRBJ2-1, with D perhaps matching TRBD1 (5 bases). The CDR3 loop spans 13 amino acids. In germline, CDR1 is ENHRY, CDR2 SYGVKD. The V end was cut by 4 bases, the J end by 5 bases, with 9 bases between. CDR3 in DNA: TGTGCCATCAGTGTCCGGACAAACAATGAGCAGTTCTTC. Amino acids: CAISVRTNNEQFF.

The V call is TRBV29-1, the J call TRBJ2-1; D remains ambiguous. CDR3 size: 14 residues. Germline V CDR1 and CDR2: SQVTM, ANQGSEA. V gave up 3 bases and J gave up 2 bases, with 11 bases separating them. The CDR3 here is CSVDPDLTYNEQFF. CDR3 nucleotide sequence: TGCAGCGTTGATCCGGACCTTACCTACAATGAGCAGTTCTTC.

A word on this clone: Mismatch with germline at one junction end may stem from a read error. The chain combines TRBV18 with TRBJ1-2; D gene uncertain. In germline, CDR1 is KGHSH, CDR2 LQKENI. This CDR3 region has 11 residues. The CDR3 sequence: CASSLQYVYTF. The CDR3 DNA is TGTGCCAGCTCACTACAGTATGTCTACACCTTC. Filled out from reference TRBV18 and TRBJ1-2, the complete variable domain reads NAGVMQNPRHLVRRRGQEARLRCSPMKGHSHVYWYRQLPEEGLKFMVYLQKENIIDESGMPKERFSAEFPKEGPSILRIQQVVRGDSAAYFCASSLQYVYTFGSGTRLTVV.

The V and J genes are TRBV9 and TRBJ2-5, with D uncertain. The CDR3 has 13 residues. V lost 3 bases and J 1 base, leaving 7 bases between the germline ends. Looked up from germline, CDR1 is SGDLS and CDR2 is YYNGEE. The CDR3 reads CASSAEVQETQYF. CDR3 bases: TGTGCCAGCAGCGCCGAAGTCCAAGAGACCCAGTACTTC. The full variable domain, in which reference TRBV9 and TRBJ2-5 provide the parts outside the CDR3, is DSGVTQTPKHLITATGQRVTLRCSPRSGDLSVYWYQQSLDQGLQFLIQYYNGEERAKGNILERFSAQQFPDLHSELNLSSLELGDSALYFCASSAEVQETQYFGPGTRLLVL.

V is TRBV30 and J is TRBJ2-7; maybe TRBD1 (5 bases). V lost 4 bases and J 6 bases, leaving 10 bases between the germline ends. CDR3 size: 11 residues. The germline V gene encodes CDR1 GTSNPN and CDR2 SVGIG (reference sequence). Here the CDR3 reads CAWNDRTEQYF. In DNA form, the CDR3 reads TGTGCCTGGAACGACAGAACCGAGCAGTACTTC.

The chain recombines TRBV7-8 with TRBJ2-2, with 7 bases that match TRBD2. This CDR3 is 14 amino acids long. Germline CDR1 SGHVS, CDR2 FQNEAQ. V lost 3 bases and J lost 6; bases outside the gene matches: 4. CDR3 in DNA: TGTGCCAGCAGCTTGGGGACTACATCCGGGGAGCTGTTTTTT. Encoded protein: CASSLGTTSGELFF.

This clone was seen only once. The identical CDR3 is also encoded by other nucleotide sequences in the sample. The gene calls are TRBV9 and TRBJ1-5; D gene ambiguous. Germline values: CDR1 SGDLS, CDR2 YYNGEE. The CDR3 length is 13 residues. V lost 2 bases and J lost 5, with 8 bases in between. CDR3 sequence: CASSVGGYQPQHF. The CDR3 DNA sequence: TGTGCCAGCAGCGTGGGCGGCTATCAGCCCCAGCATTTT.

The gene calls are TRBV18 and TRBJ1-5; 7 bases agree with TRBD1. This CDR3 spans 15 amino acids. Losses at the gene ends were 6 bases for V and 4 bases for J; bases not matched to a gene: 9. Germline assignment: CDR1 KGHSH and CDR2 LQKENI. The CDR3 sequence: CASSRDSVRNQPQHF. CDR3 sequence (DNA): TGTGCCAGCTCCCGGGACAGTGTAAGGAATCAGCCCCAGCATTTT. Using reference TRBV18 and TRBJ1-5 for the parts outside the CDR3, the full variable domain is NAGVMQNPRHLVRRRGQEARLRCSPMKGHSHVYWYRQLPEEGLKFMVYLQKENIIDESGMPKERFSAEFPKEGPSILRIQQVVRGDSAAYFCASSRDSVRNQPQHFGDGTRLSIL.

This chain connects TRBV20-1 to TRBJ1-5, with 7 bases matching TRBD1. The CDR3 extends over 11 amino acids. The V gene end was trimmed by 5 bases and the J gene end by 11 bases; junction bases not matched to a gene: 6. The germline gives CDR1 DFQATT, CDR2 SNEGSKA (reference sequence). The CDR3 reads CSALRGPAQHF. The CDR3 DNA sequence: TGCAGTGCTTTGAGGGGGCCGGCCCAGCATTTT.

CDR3 sequence: CAWSARPGLAGLGTGELFF. CDR3 DNA sequence: TGTGCCTGGAGTGCCCGCCCGGGACTAGCGGGATTGGGTACCGGGGAGCTGTTTTTT. The gene calls are TRBV30 and TRBJ2-2; 13 nucleotides align to TRBD2. Germline loops: CDR1 GTSNPN, CDR2 SVGIG (reference sequence). Trimming removed 1 base from V and 5 bases from J; junction bases left unmatched: 13. This CDR3 contains 19 residues.

This clone was observed a few times. This chain connects TRBV2 to TRBJ1-2, with D maybe TRBD1 (5 bases). This CDR3 is 16 amino acids long. With 8 bases removed from V and 7 bases from J, the gap between germline ends came to 26 bases. Germline CDR1 and CDR2: SNHLY and FYNNEI. The CDR3: CASGPGLPVPWGGYTF. CDR3 nucleotides: TGTGCCAGCGGACCGGGACTACCCGTGCCCTGGGGTGGCTACACCTTC.

The J gene is TRBJ1-3, the V gene TRBV4-2; D gene ambiguous. V was pared by 4 bases and J by 0 bases, with 7 bases between. This CDR3 spans 14 amino acids. Germline V gene sequence: CDR1 LGHNA, CDR2 YNFKEQ. CDR3 bases: TGTGCCAGCAGCCGGGGAGGCTCTGGAAACACCATATATTTT. Translation: CASSRGGSGNTIYF.